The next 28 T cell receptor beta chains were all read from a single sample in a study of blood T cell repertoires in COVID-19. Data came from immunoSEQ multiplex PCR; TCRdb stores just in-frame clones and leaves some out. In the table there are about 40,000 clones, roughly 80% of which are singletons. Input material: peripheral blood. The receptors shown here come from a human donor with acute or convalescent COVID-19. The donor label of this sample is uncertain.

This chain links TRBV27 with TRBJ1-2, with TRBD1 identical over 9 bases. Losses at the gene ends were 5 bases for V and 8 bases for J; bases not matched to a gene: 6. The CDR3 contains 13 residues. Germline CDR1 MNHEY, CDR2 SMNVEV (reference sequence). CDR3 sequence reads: CASSGTGYRGYTF. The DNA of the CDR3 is TGTGCCAGCAGTGGGACAGGGTATCGAGGCTACACCTTC.

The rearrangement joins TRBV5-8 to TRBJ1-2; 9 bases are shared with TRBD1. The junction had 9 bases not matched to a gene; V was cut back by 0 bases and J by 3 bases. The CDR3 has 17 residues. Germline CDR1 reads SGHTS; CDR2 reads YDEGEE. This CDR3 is CASSLVPGQGEYYGYTF. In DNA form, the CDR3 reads TGTGCCAGCAGCTTGGTTCCGGGACAGGGTGAGTACTATGGCTACACCTTC. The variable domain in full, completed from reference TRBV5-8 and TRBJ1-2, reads EAGVTQSPTHLIKTRGQQATLRCSPISGHTSVYWYQQALGLGLQFLLWYDEGEERNRGNFPPRFSGRQFPNYSSELNVNALELEDSALYLCASSLVPGQGEYYGYTFGSGTRLTVV.

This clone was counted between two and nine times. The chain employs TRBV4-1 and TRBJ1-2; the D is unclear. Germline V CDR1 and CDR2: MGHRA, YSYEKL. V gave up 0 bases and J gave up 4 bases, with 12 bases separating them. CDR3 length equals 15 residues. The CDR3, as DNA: TGCGCCAGCAGCCAAGATCGGCAGGTGATCTATGGCTACACCTTC. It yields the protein CASSQDRQVIYGYTF.

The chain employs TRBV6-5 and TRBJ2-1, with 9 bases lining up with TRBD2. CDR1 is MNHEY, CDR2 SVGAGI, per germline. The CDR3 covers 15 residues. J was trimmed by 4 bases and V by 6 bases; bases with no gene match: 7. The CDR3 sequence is CASRGQRGEYNEQFF. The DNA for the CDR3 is TGTGCCAGCAGGGGACAGCGGGGGGAATACAATGAGCAGTTCTTC.

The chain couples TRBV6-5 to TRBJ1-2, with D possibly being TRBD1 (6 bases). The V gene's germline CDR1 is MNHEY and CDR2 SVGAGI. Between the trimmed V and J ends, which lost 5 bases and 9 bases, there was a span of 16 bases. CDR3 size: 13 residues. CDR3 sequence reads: CASSPIPGHRYTF. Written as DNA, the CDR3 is TGTGCCAGCAGTCCCATCCCGGGACACCGCTACACCTTC.

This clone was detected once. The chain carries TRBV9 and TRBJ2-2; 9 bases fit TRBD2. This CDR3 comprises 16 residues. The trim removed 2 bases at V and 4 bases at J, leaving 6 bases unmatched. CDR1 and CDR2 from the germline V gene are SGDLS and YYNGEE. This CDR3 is CASSVHLAGLTGELFF. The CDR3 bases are TGTGCCAGCAGCGTCCATCTAGCGGGGCTCACCGGGGAGCTGTTTTTT.

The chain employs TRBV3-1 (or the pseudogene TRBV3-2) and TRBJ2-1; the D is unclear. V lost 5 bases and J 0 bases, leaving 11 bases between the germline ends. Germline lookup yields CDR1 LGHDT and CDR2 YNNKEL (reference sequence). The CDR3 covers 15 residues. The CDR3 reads CASSFGQSSYNEQFF. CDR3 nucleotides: TGTGCCAGCAGCTTTGGCCAAAGCTCCTACAATGAGCAGTTCTTC.

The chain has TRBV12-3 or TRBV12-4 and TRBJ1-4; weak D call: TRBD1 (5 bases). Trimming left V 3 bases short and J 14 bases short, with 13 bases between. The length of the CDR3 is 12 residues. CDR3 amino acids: CASSFGGGWLFF. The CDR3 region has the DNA TGTGCCAGCAGTTTCGGCGGGGGTTGGCTGTTTTTT.

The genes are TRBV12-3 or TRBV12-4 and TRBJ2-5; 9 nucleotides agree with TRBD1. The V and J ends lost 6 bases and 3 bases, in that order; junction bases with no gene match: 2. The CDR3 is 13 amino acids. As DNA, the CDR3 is TGTGCCAGCAGCCGGGACAGGGAAGAGACCCAGTACTTC. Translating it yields CASSRDREETQYF.

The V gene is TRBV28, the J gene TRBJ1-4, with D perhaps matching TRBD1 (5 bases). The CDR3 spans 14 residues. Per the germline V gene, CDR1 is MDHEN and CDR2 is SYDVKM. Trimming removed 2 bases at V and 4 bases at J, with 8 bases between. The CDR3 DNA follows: TGTGCCAGCAGTTTAGTACAGGATAATGAAAAACTGTTTTTT. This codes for CASSLVQDNEKLFF.

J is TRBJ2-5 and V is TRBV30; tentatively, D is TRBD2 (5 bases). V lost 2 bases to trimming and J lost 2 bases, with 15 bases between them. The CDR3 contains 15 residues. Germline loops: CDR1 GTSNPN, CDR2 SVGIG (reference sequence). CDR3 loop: CAWSHGVGIQETQYF. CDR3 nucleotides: TGTGCCTGGAGTCACGGGGTGGGAATTCAAGAGACCCAGTACTTC.

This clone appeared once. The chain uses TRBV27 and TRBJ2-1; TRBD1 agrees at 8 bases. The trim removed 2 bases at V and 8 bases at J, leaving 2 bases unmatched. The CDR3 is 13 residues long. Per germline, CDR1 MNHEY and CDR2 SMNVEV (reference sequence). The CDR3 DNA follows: TGTGCCAGCAGTTTAGACAGGGGAGATGAGCAGTTCTTC. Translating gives CASSLDRGDEQFF.

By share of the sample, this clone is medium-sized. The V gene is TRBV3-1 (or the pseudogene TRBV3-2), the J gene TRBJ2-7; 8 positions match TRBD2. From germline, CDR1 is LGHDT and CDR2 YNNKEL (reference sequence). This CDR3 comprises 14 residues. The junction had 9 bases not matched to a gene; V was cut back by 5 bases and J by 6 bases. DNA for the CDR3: TGTGCCAGCAGCGAAGTAAGCGGGAGCAGCGAGCAGTACTTC. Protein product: CASSEVSGSSEQYF.

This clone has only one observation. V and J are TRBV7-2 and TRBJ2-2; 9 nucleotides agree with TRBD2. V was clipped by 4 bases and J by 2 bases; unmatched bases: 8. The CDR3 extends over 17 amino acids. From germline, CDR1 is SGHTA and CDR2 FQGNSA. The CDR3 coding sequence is TGTGCCAGCAGCTCCGGCGGGCGGGGGGGCAACACCGGGGAGCTGTTTTTT. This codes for CASSSGGRGGNTGELFF.

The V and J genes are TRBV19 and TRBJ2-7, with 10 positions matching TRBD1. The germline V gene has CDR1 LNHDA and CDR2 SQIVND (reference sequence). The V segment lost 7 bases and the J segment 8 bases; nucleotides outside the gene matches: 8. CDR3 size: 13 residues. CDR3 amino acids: CASKGTGVDKQYF. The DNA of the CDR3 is TGTGCCAGTAAAGGGACAGGGGTGGACAAGCAGTACTTC.

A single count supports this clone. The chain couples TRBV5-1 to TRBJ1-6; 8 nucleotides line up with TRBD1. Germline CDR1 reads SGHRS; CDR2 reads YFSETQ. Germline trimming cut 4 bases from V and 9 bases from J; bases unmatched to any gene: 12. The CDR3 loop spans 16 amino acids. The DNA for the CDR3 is TGCGCCAGCAGCCCTACTCCGGACAGGGACTTTTCACCCCTCCACTTT. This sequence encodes CASSPTPDRDFSPLHF.

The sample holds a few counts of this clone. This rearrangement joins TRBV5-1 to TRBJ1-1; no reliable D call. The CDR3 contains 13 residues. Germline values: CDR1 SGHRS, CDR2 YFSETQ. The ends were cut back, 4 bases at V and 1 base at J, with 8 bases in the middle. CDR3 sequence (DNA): TGCGCCAGCAGCACGGGAACGAACACTGAAGCTTTCTTT. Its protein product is CASSTGTNTEAFF.

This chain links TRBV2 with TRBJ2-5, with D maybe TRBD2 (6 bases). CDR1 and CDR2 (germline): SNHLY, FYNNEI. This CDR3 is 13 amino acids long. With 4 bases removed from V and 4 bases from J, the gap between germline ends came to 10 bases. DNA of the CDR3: TGTGCCAGCAGTGGGACGGAGGGAGAGACCCAGTACTTC. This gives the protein CASSGTEGETQYF. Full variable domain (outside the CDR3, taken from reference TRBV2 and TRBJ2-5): EPEVTQTPSHQVTQMGQEVILRCVPISNHLYFYWYRQILGQKVEFLVSFYNNEISEKSEIFDDQFSVERPDGSNFTLKIRSTKLEDSAMYFCASSGTEGETQYFGPGTRLLVL.

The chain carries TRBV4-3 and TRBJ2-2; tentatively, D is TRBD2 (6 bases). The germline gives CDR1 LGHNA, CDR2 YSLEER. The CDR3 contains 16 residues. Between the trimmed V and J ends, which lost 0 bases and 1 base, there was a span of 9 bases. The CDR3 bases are TGCGCCAGCAGCCAAGATAGCGGCAGGAACACCGGGGAGCTGTTTTTT. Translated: CASSQDSGRNTGELFF.

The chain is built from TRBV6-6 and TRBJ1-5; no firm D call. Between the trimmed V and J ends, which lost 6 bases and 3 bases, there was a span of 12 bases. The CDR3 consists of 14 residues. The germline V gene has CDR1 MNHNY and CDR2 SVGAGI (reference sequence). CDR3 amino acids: CASRENLDNQPQHF. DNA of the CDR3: TGTGCCAGCAGGGAGAACCTGGACAATCAGCCCCAGCATTTT.

The CDR3 region has the DNA TGTGCCAGCAGCTTAGATGGGGGGGCAGGGGCAGATACGCAGTATTTT. Amino acids: CASSLDGGAGADTQYF. This rearrangement joins TRBV11-2 to TRBJ2-3, with D possibly TRBD2 on 7 matching bases. Germline V gene lookup returns CDR1 SGHAT and CDR2 FQNNGV. Trimming pared 0 bases from V and 4 bases from J, leaving 14 bases between. The CDR3 runs 16 residues.

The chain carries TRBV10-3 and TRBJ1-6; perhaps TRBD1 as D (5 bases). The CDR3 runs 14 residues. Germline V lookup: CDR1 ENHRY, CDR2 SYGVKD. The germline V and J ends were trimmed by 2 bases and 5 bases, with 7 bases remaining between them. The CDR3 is CAISEGADNSPLHF. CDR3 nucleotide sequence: TGTGCCATCAGTGAGGGGGCGGATAATTCACCCCTCCACTTT.

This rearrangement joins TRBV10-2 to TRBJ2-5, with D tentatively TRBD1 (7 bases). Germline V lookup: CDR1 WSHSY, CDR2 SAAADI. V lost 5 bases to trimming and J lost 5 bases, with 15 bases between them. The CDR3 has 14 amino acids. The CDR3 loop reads CASSLGQRAETQYF. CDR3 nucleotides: TGCGCCAGCAGTCTGGGACAGCGGGCGGAGACCCAGTACTTC.

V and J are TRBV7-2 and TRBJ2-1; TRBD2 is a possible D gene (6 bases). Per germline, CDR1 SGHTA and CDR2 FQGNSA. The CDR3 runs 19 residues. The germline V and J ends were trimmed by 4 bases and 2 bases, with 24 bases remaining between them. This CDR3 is CASSSWDRMGRTTYNEQFF. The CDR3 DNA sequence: TGTGCCAGCAGCTCCTGGGACCGGATGGGGAGGACCACCTACAATGAGCAGTTCTTC.

The CDR3 DNA follows: TGTGCCAGCAGTTCGTGGGAGAGCATGAACACTGAAGCTTTCTTT. Its translation is CASSSWESMNTEAFF. The chain links TRBV27 to TRBJ1-1; D is ambiguous. Looked up from germline, CDR1 is MNHEY and CDR2 is SMNVEV (reference sequence). This CDR3 contains 15 residues. Trimming left V 4 bases short and J 0 bases short, with 12 bases between.

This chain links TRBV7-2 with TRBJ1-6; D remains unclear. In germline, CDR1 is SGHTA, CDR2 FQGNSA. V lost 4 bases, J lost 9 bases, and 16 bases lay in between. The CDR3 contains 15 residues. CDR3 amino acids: CASSSYSTSPSPLHF. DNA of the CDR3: TGTGCCAGCAGCTCCTATTCCACCTCCCCTTCACCCCTCCACTTT.

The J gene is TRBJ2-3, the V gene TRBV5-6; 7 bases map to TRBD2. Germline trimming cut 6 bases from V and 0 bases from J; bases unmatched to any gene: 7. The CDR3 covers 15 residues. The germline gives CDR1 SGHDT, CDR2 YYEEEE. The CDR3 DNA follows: TGTGCCAGCACCCCTCCGGGGGGAAGCACAGATACGCAGTATTTT. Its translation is CASTPPGGSTDTQYF. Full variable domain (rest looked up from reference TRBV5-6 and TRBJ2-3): DAGVTQSPTHLIKTRGQQVTLRCSPKSGHDTVSWYQQALGQGPQFIFQYYEEEERQRGNFPDRFSGHQFPNYSSELNVNALLLGDSALYLCASTPPGGSTDTQYFGPGTRLTVL.

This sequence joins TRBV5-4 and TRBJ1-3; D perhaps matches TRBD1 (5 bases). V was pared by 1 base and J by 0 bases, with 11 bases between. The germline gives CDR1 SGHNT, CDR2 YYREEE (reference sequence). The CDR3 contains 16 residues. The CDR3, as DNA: TGTGCCAGCAGCTTGACTGCGGGGGGCTCTGGAAACACCATATATTTT. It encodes CASSLTAGGSGNTIYF.